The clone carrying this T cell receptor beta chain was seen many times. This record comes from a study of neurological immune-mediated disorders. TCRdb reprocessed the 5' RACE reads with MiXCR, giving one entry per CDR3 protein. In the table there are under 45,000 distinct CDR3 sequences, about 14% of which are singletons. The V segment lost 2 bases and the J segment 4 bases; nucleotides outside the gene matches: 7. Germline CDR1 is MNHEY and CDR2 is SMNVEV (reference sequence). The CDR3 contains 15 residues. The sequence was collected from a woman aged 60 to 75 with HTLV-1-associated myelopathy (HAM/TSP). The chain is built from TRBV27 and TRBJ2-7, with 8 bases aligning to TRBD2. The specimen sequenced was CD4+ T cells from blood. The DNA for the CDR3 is TGTGCCAGCAGTTTACGGGCGGGGGGAGGATACGAGCAGTACTTC. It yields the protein CASSLRAGGGYEQYF.